A single T cell receptor (beta chain) is shown here with its context. What it binds is unknown. CDR1 and CDR2 from the germline V gene are SQVTM and ANQGSEA. There are 11 residues in the CDR3. The V gene lost 4 bases and the J gene lost 9 bases, with 12 bases spanning the gap. Treatment here: oral pan-JAK inhibitor, 5-10 mg twice daily. RNA was extracted and reverse transcribed into cDNA as the sequencing template. Assay: immunoSEQ multiplex PCR; the TCRdb copy retains only in-frame clones and omits some. The repertoire holds 150,000 to 200,000 clones, around three fifths seen once, with 1.3% in the top ten. These data come from a study of CD8+ T cells in alopecia areata. Turning to the study itself: Those treated were given oral tofacitinib at 5 to 10 mg twice daily. Study-level results: Among the top 100, expanded CD8+ clones, as well as scalp clonality, were significantly decreased by tofacitinib.

The chain joins TRBV29-1 to TRBJ1-2; no reliable D call. The sample consisted of CD4+ T cells sorted from blood, taken around week 49, from a patient treated with tofacitinib. The sequence was obtained from a human donor with alopecia areata. The CDR3 loop reads CSVVEGESYTF. The DNA for the CDR3 is TGCAGCGTTGTGGAAGGAGAGAGCTACACCTTC.